The rows below give T cell receptor beta chains drawn from one sample of a study of T cell responses to AZD1222 COVID-19 vaccine. The protocol was immunoSEQ multiplex PCR, while the TCRdb copy is restricted to in-frame clones and leaves out a portion. The sample comprises 110,000 to 150,000 clones, around 92% of which are singletons, and 10% to 15% rests with the top ten. The sequenced sample was peripheral blood, obtained after recovery from COVID-19. The receptors here all came from an adult who had recovered from COVID-19. Both conserved end residues are part of each CDR3. D genes are given only for firm matches. Only some rows state a clone size, as once, few, many or a class for expanded clones.

clone_size,d_call,v_call,j_call,cdr3_aa,cdr3_nt
.,TRBD1,TRBV6-1,TRBJ1-1,CASNEGQGGLNTEAFF,TGTGCCAGCAATGAGGGACAGGGGGGACTCAACACTGAAGCTTTCTTT
.,.,TRBV28,TRBJ1-2,CASSRRGYGYTF,TGTGCCAGCAGCCGCCGGGGCTATGGCTACACCTTC
.,.,TRBV30,TRBJ2-2,CAWSTRRGGPGELFF,TGTGCCTGGAGTACTAGGCGGGGTGGCCCCGGGGAGCTGTTTTTT
.,.,TRBV12-2,TRBJ1-5,CASRFTGFNQPQHF,TGTGCAAGTCGCTTTACAGGGTTCAATCAGCCCCAGCATTTT
.,.,TRBV28,TRBJ2-5,CASSLTRPQETQYF,TGTGCCAGCAGTCTTACCCGACCCCAAGAGACCCAGTACTTC
.,.,TRBV27,TRBJ2-7,CASSYKVGAGEQYF,TGTGCCAGCAGTTATAAGGTGGGGGCGGGGGAGCAGTACTTC
.,.,TRBV9,TRBJ2-3,CASSVNTLEGTDTQYF,TGTGCCAGCAGCGTTAACACCCTGGAGGGCACAGATACGCAGTATTTT
.,.,TRBV9,TRBJ2-2,CASSVGASRNTGELFF,TGTGCCAGCAGCGTAGGGGCTAGCAGGAACACCGGGGAGCTGTTTTTT
.,TRBD2,TRBV2,TRBJ2-3,CASMRSGSGFSGVTDTQYF,TGTGCCAGCATGAGGAGCGGGAGTGGCTTTTCTGGGGTGACAGATACGCAGTATTTT
.,.,TRBV9,TRBJ2-2,CASSVGGANTGELFF,TGTGCCAGCAGCGTAGGGGGGGCTAACACCGGGGAGCTGTTTTTT
.,TRBD1,TRBV7-6,TRBJ1-1,CASSRDRANTEAFF,TGTGCCAGCAGCCGCGACAGGGCCAACACTGAAGCTTTCTTT
.,.,TRBV5-4,TRBJ2-1,CASSSAVEQFF,TGTGCCAGCAGCTCGGCGGTTGAGCAGTTCTTC
.,.,TRBV19,TRBJ1-2,CASSNNGHYGYTF,TGTGCCAGTAGTAATAACGGTCACTATGGCTACACCTTC
.,.,TRBV2,TRBJ2-3,CASHRTDPTDTQYF,TGTGCCAGCCATCGGACAGACCCCACAGATACGCAGTATTTT
.,TRBD1,TRBV6-6,TRBJ1-2,CASSSPGTERGTF,TGTGCCAGCAGTTCCCCTGGGACAGAAAGAGGCACCTTC
once,.,TRBV3-1/TRBV3-2,TRBJ1-1,CASSQLLTGGDTEAFF,TGTGCCAGCAGCCAACTACTAACCGGGGGGGACACTGAAGCTTTCTTT
.,.,TRBV4-2,TRBJ2-7,CASSPVPGRPSEQYF,TGTGCCAGCAGCCCGGTACCGGGACGACCATCCGAGCAGTACTTC
.,TRBD1,TRBV6-5,TRBJ2-3,CASYGDREWADTQYF,TGTGCCAGCTATGGGGACAGGGAATGGGCAGATACGCAGTATTTT
once,TRBD2,TRBV28,TRBJ2-2,CASSIRSGTGTGELFF,TGTGCCAGCAGCATCCGAAGCGGGACGGGCACCGGGGAGCTGTTTTTT
.,.,TRBV10-3,TRBJ1-3,CAIRSNYDSGNTIYF,TGTGCCATCAGATCCAACTACGACTCTGGAAACACCATATATTTT
.,TRBD1,TRBV27,TRBJ1-2,CASSYGQGGNYGYTF,TGTGCCAGCAGTTACGGACAGGGAGGCAACTATGGCTACACCTTC
.,.,TRBV6-5,TRBJ1-2,CASSWTREGNGYTF,TGTGCCAGCAGCTGGACTCGAGAAGGGAATGGCTACACCTTC
many,.,TRBV5-8,TRBJ1-6,CASSLLTGGSYNSPLHF,TGTGCCAGCAGCTTGTTAACAGGAGGTTCCTATAATTCACCCCTCCACTTT
.,.,TRBV29-1,TRBJ2-4,CSVDAGAKNIQYF,TGCAGCGTTGACGCCGGCGCCAAAAACATTCAGTACTTC
.,.,TRBV19,TRBJ2-2,CASTGQAYTGELFF,TGTGCCAGTACCGGGCAGGCTTACACCGGGGAGCTGTTTTTT
.,TRBD1,TRBV28,TRBJ1-2,CASRSGQGGNYGYTF,TGTGCCAGCAGGTCGGGACAGGGGGGTAACTATGGCTACACCTTC
.,TRBD1,TRBV5-4,TRBJ1-1,CASSSGTGGTEAFF,TGTGCCAGCAGCTCAGGGACAGGGGGGACTGAAGCTTTCTTT
.,.,TRBV19,TRBJ2-2,CASSIEQGRTGELFF,TGTGCCAGTAGTATAGAGCAGGGCCGAACCGGGGAGCTGTTTTTT
.,.,TRBV3-1/TRBV3-2,TRBJ2-1,CASSQEEKANYEQFF,TGTGCCAGCAGCCAAGAAGAGAAAGCAAACTATGAGCAGTTCTTC
few,TRBD1,TRBV29-1,TRBJ1-1,CSVSSGTGLNTEAFF,TGCAGCGTTTCATCCGGGACAGGGTTGAACACTGAAGCTTTCTTT
once,TRBD1,TRBV27,TRBJ1-6,CASSLSAGGLGSPLHF,TGTGCCAGCAGTTTATCGGCAGGGGGCTTAGGGTCACCCCTCCACTTT
once,.,TRBV29-1,TRBJ2-5,CSVVPVKGLEETQYF,TGCAGCGTTGTGCCGGTAAAGGGACTCGAAGAGACCCAGTACTTC
.,TRBD2,TRBV7-3,TRBJ2-1,CASSLQVREFGEQFF,TGTGCCAGCAGCCTTCAGGTGCGGGAGTTCGGTGAGCAGTTCTTC
.,.,TRBV11-1,TRBJ2-7,CASSFDLPGEQYF,TGTGCCAGCAGCTTTGACCTTCCAGGGGAGCAGTACTTC
.,TRBD1,TRBV5-4,TRBJ1-3,CASSPGQGSGNTIYF,TGTGCCAGCAGCCCTGGACAGGGCTCTGGAAACACCATATATTTT
.,TRBD1,TRBV27,TRBJ1-2,CASSSSSSWTGSDYGYTF,TGTGCCAGCAGTTCATCCTCCTCTTGGACAGGGAGTGACTATGGCTACACCTTC
few,TRBD2,TRBV2,TRBJ2-7,CASTQDASGPYEQYF,TGTGCCAGCACCCAGGACGCTAGCGGCCCCTACGAGCAGTACTTC
.,.,TRBV28,TRBJ1-2,CASSLWTAGYTF,TGTGCCAGCAGTTTATGGACGGCTGGCTACACCTTC
.,TRBD1,TRBV10-2,TRBJ1-3,CASSESVGRQGARLSGNTIYF,TGCGCCAGCAGTGAGTCGGTTGGTAGACAGGGGGCGAGACTCTCTGGAAACACCATATATTTT
.,TRBD1,TRBV9,TRBJ2-1,CASSAEGQGRGEQFF,TGTGCCAGCAGCGCAGAGGGACAGGGGCGCGGCGAGCAGTTCTTC
.,.,TRBV21-1,TRBJ2-7,CASSKGQGAPYEQYF,TGTGCCAGCAGCAAAGGCCAGGGGGCTCCCTACGAGCAGTACTTC
.,.,TRBV28,TRBJ1-5,CASSQEGGGNQPQHF,TGTGCCAGCAGCCAAGAAGGAGGTGGCAATCAGCCCCAGCATTTT
.,TRBD1,TRBV29-1,TRBJ2-1,CSVEWGTTGVNDEQFF,TGCAGCGTTGAATGGGGGACGACAGGGGTGAACGATGAGCAGTTCTTC
.,.,TRBV6-1,TRBJ1-6,CASSPGRPPLHF,TGTGCCAGCAGCCCAGGACGGCCACCCCTCCACTTT
.,.,TRBV6-2/TRBV6-3,TRBJ2-7,CASSWGGTPYEQYF,TGTGCCAGCAGTTGGGGCGGGACCCCCTACGAGCAGTACTTC
.,TRBD1,TRBV19,TRBJ2-2,CASAKGDSANTGELFF,TGTGCCAGCGCCAAAGGGGACAGTGCGAACACCGGGGAGCTGTTTTTT
.,.,TRBV6-5,TRBJ2-1,CATLGSHSYNEQFF,TGTGCCACCCTCGGCTCTCACTCCTACAATGAGCAGTTCTTC
few,.,TRBV28,TRBJ1-2,CASSVKAFYGYTF,TGTGCCAGCAGTGTCAAAGCATTCTATGGCTACACCTTC
.,TRBD1,TRBV6-5,TRBJ2-7,CASSYSGTGGSYEQYF,TGTGCCAGCAGTTACTCCGGGACAGGGGGCTCCTACGAGCAGTACTTC
.,TRBD2,TRBV9,TRBJ2-3,CASSLGLAGGPLADTQYF,TGTGCCAGCAGCCTTGGACTAGCGGGAGGGCCTTTGGCAGATACGCAGTATTTT
.,TRBD1,TRBV6-5,TRBJ1-2,CASSQQGYGYTF,TGTGCCAGCAGTCAACAGGGGTATGGCTACACCTTC
.,TRBD1,TRBV7-9,TRBJ2-7,CASSHRGKAYEQYF,TGTGCCAGCAGCCACAGGGGGAAGGCCTACGAGCAGTACTTC
.,.,TRBV6-2/TRBV6-3,TRBJ1-1,CASSYIDLRGRDTEAFF,TGTGCCAGCAGTTACATCGACCTAAGGGGCCGGGACACTGAAGCTTTCTTT
.,.,TRBV29-1,TRBJ1-4,CSVQTANEKLFF,TGCAGCGTCCAAACAGCTAATGAAAAACTGTTTTTT
.,TRBD2,TRBV24-1,TRBJ2-2,CATSIGTSVRPGELFF,TGTGCCACCTCCATTGGGACTAGCGTAAGACCCGGGGAGCTGTTTTTT
.,.,TRBV28,TRBJ1-4,CASSLNRNEKLFF,TGTGCCAGCAGTTTAAATAGAAATGAAAAACTGTTTTTT
.,.,TRBV3-1/TRBV3-2,TRBJ1-3,CASSQDLQWGNTIYF,TGTGCCAGCAGCCAAGATCTACAGTGGGGAAACACCATATATTTT
.,.,TRBV19,TRBJ2-2,CASSHRNTGELFF,TGTGCCAGTAGCCACAGGAACACCGGGGAGCTGTTTTTT
.,.,TRBV4-1,TRBJ1-1,CASSQERQLNTEAFF,TGCGCCAGCAGCCAAGAAAGGCAACTGAACACTGAAGCTTTCTTT
.,.,TRBV5-1,TRBJ2-5,CASSLKVAGETQYF,TGCGCCAGCAGCTTGAAAGTAGCAGGAGAGACCCAGTACTTC